The rows below give T cell receptor beta chains drawn from one sample of a study of blood T cells in healthy people across ages. TCRdb passed the 5' RACE reads through MiXCR, listing each CDR3 protein once. Counted here are over 700,000 distinct CDR3 sequences, just under 25% occurring once; the ten biggest clones make up 8% to 10%. The sample was also reused in another study, on T cells of mothers and their children.

Sequencing used blood. These receptor sequences come from a boy aged 10-17 years in good health. Both conserved end residues are part of each CDR3. D genes are given only for firm matches. For some rows the clone size is stated as once, few or many, or as a class when expanded; others skip it.

>TRBD1|TRBV7-9|.|TRBJ2-1
CASSLQGDNEQFF
TGTGCCAGCAGCTTGCAGGGGGACAATGAGCAGTTCTTC
>TRBD2|TRBV28|few|TRBJ2-4
CASSLAPGGREGGIQYF
TGTGCCAGCAGTTTAGCCCCCGGGGGACGGGAGGGGGGCATTCAGTACTTC
>TRBD2|TRBV7-3|.|TRBJ2-2
CASSLLAGGGTGELFF
TGTGCCAGCAGTCTCCTAGCGGGAGGAGGTACCGGGGAGCTGTTTTTT
>.|TRBV7-2|few|TRBJ1-3
CASSPLRDGSGNTIYF
TGTGCCAGCAGCCCACTACGGGACGGCTCTGGAAACACCATATATTTT
>.|TRBV28|few|TRBJ2-7
CASSLPTDLDEQYF
TGTGCCAGCAGCCTACCCACCGACCTAGACGAGCAGTACTTC
>TRBD2|TRBV7-9|.|TRBJ2-7
CASSHRTSGTYEQYF
TGTGCCAGCAGCCATCGGACTAGCGGGACCTACGAGCAGTACTTC
>.|TRBV7-8|.|TRBJ2-7
CASSTPRTGLHEQYF
TGTGCCAGCAGCACACCCCGAACAGGGCTCCACGAGCAGTACTTC
>.|TRBV13|few|TRBJ1-1
CASTGDRTMTEAFF
TGTGCCAGCACCGGCGACAGGACTATGACTGAAGCTTTCTTT
>.|TRBV7-2|.|TRBJ2-1
CASSLLPDYNEQFF
TGTGCCAGCAGCTTACTCCCCGATTACAATGAGCAGTTCTTC
>TRBD1|TRBV18|.|TRBJ1-4
CASSLQTGIDEKLFF
TGTGCCAGCTCTCTGCAGACAGGGATTGATGAAAAACTGTTTTTT
>.|TRBV10-3|.|TRBJ1-2
CAISETTGPLYGYTF
TGTGCCATCAGTGAAACTACGGGCCCCCTCTATGGCTACACCTTC
>.|TRBV7-3|few|TRBJ1-6
CASSSLLNSPLHF
TGTGCCAGCAGCTCCCTTCTAAATTCACCCCTCCACTTT
>TRBD2|TRBV28|few|TRBJ2-7
CASSWAGGSSYEQYF
TGTGCCAGCAGTTGGGCCGGGGGGAGCTCCTACGAGCAGTACTTC
>TRBD2|TRBV5-5|few|TRBJ2-5
CASSLELAAETQYF
TGTGCCAGCAGCTTGGAACTAGCGGCAGAGACCCAGTACTTC
>.|TRBV12-3/TRBV12-4|.|TRBJ1-1
CASHRLLTNTEAFF
TGTGCCAGCCATCGTCTTTTAACGAACACTGAAGCTTTCTTT
>.|TRBV29-1|few|TRBJ1-5
CSVEDPDSNQPQHF
TGCAGCGTTGAAGATCCAGATAGCAATCAGCCCCAGCATTTT
>.|TRBV7-2|.|TRBJ2-3
CASSSRLTDTQYF
TGTGCCAGCAGCTCCCGACTTACGGATACGCAGTATTTT
>TRBD2|TRBV2|few|TRBJ2-3
CASRGGGGGGTDTQYF
TGTGCCAGCAGAGGGGGAGGCGGGGGGGGCACAGATACGCAGTATTTT
>TRBD2|TRBV7-2|few|TRBJ2-1
CASSGLAGLYNEQFF
TGTGCCAGCAGCGGACTAGCGGGTCTTTACAATGAGCAGTTCTTC
>.|TRBV15|few|TRBJ1-1
CATSRAGSMNTEAFF
TGTGCCACCAGCAGAGCAGGGAGTATGAACACTGAAGCTTTCTTT
>TRBD1|TRBV29-1|.|TRBJ2-1
CSVEGTGNSYNEQFF
TGCAGCGTTGAGGGGACAGGGAACTCCTACAATGAGCAGTTCTTC
>.|TRBV29-1|few|TRBJ1-1
CSVEQVAEAFF
TGCAGCGTTGAACAGGTCGCTGAAGCTTTCTTT
>.|TRBV6-5|few|TRBJ1-1
CASSPPDGGPNAEAFF
TGTGCCAGCAGCCCTCCGGACGGGGGGCCGAACGCTGAAGCTTTCTTT
>TRBD1|TRBV7-9|.|TRBJ2-7
CASSGQVPEQYF
TGTGCCAGCAGCGGACAGGTACCCGAGCAGTACTTC
>.|TRBV9|few|TRBJ2-6
CASSVQGSGANVLTF
TGTGCCAGCAGCGTACAAGGGAGCGGGGCCAACGTCCTGACTTTC
>.|TRBV7-8|.|TRBJ1-4
CASSVKGGGKLFF
TGTGCCAGCAGCGTAAAGGGAGGTGGAAAACTGTTTTTT
>.|TRBV29-1|.|TRBJ2-1
CSVDWGGGEQFF
TGCAGCGTTGATTGGGGAGGAGGTGAGCAGTTCTTC
>.|TRBV15|.|TRBJ2-7
CATSRDRGVSYEQYF
TGTGCCACCAGCAGAGATAGGGGGGTGTCCTACGAGCAGTACTTC
>.|TRBV14|.|TRBJ2-5
CASSPSDLRGPQETQYF
TGTGCCAGCAGCCCATCGGATCTACGGGGCCCCCAAGAGACCCAGTACTTC
>.|TRBV5-1|.|TRBJ1-2
CASSLGAGIYGYTF
TGCGCCAGCAGCTTGGGGGCAGGGATCTATGGCTACACCTTC
>.|TRBV10-2|few|TRBJ1-1
CASTTQGVNTEAFF
TGCGCCAGCACCACACAGGGCGTGAACACTGAAGCTTTCTTT
>TRBD2|TRBV20-1|.|TRBJ2-3
CSANTISGGQDTQYF
TGCAGTGCTAACACCATTAGCGGGGGGCAAGATACGCAGTATTTT
>.|TRBV12-3/TRBV12-4|.|TRBJ1-6
CASSSTTGGGSPLHF
TGTGCCAGCAGTTCTACAACAGGCGGGGGTTCACCCCTCCACTTT
>TRBD1|TRBV29-1|few|TRBJ1-2
CSARTGNGCTF
TGCAGCGCCCGGACAGGGAATGGCTGCACCTTC
>TRBD1|TRBV7-9|.|TRBJ2-5
CASSFVTGGQETRYF
TGTGCCAGCAGCTTCGTGACAGGGGGACAAGAGACCCGGTACTTC
>TRBD1|TRBV7-2|few|TRBJ1-4
CASSQRGQGALTNEKLFF
TGTGCCAGCAGCCAGAGGGGACAGGGGGCGTTGACTAATGAGAAACTGTTTTTT
>TRBD2|TRBV5-1|.|TRBJ2-1
CASRPPVAGGPGYNEQFF
TGCGCCAGCCGCCCCCCCGTGGCGGGAGGGCCGGGTTACAATGAGCAGTTCTTC